A single sample is the source of the 27 T cell receptor beta chains below, sequenced in a study of early T cells in non-severe SARS-CoV-2 infection. TCRdb passed the 5' RACE reads through MiXCR, listing each CDR3 protein once. There are about 67,000 distinct CDR3 sequences in the sample; around 10% occur only once, and 3.5% to 4.5% lies in the top ten. Input material: whole blood. The receptors come from an adult who was a healthcare worker with PCR-confirmed SARS-CoV-2 infection or an uninfected control (not recorded which).

At least ten counts were recorded for this clonotype. The chain combines TRBV6-6 with TRBJ1-6; D might be TRBD1 (6 bases). This CDR3 has 14 amino acids. V was trimmed by 6 bases and J by 8 bases, leaving 14 bases between them. Germline-derived CDR1 and CDR2 are MNHNY and SVGAGI (reference sequence). The CDR3, as DNA: TGTGCCAGCAGACCACAGGGTCTAGATTCACCCCTCCACTTT. It is translated as CASRPQGLDSPLHF.

This clonotype was counted ten times or more. The J gene is TRBJ2-3, the V gene TRBV10-2, with 14 bases matching TRBD2. V was pared by 3 bases and J by 2 bases, with 4 bases of the junction left unmatched. The germline V gene has CDR1 WSHSY and CDR2 SAAADI. The CDR3 has 17 amino acids. The CDR3: CASSDPGLAGVTDTQYF. CDR3 nucleotides: TGCGCCAGCAGTGATCCGGGACTAGCGGGAGTCACAGATACGCAGTATTTT.

The chain has TRBV12-3 or TRBV12-4 and TRBJ2-1; 8 positions match TRBD2. This CDR3 is built from 14 residues. The trim removed 3 bases at V and 5 bases at J, leaving 3 bases unmatched. Here the CDR3 reads CASSFAGGHNEQFF. CDR3 coding DNA: TGTGCCAGCAGTTTCGCGGGAGGCCACAATGAGCAGTTCTTC.

There are many counts of this clonotype. This chain joins TRBV28 and TRBJ2-2; 16 nucleotides match TRBD2. This CDR3 spans 19 amino acids. From germline, CDR1 is MDHEN and CDR2 SYDVKM. The V gene end was trimmed by 6 bases and the J gene end by 0 bases; junction bases not matched to a gene: 7. The chain's CDR3 is CASRGTSGRASSNTGELFF. Here the CDR3 DNA reads TGTGCCAGCAGGGGGACTAGCGGGAGGGCTTCATCGAACACCGGGGAGCTGTTTTTT.

This clonotype was detected many times. V gene TRBV5-8 combines with J gene TRBJ1-4; D remains ambiguous. The CDR3 has 13 amino acids. V lost 4 bases and J 6 bases, leaving 10 bases between the germline ends. The germline V gene encodes CDR1 SGHTS and CDR2 YDEGEE. The CDR3 sequence: CASSLSRHEKLFF. DNA for the CDR3: TGTGCCAGCAGCCTCTCCCGTCATGAAAAACTGTTTTTT.

In this sample, this clonotype turned up many times. The chain employs TRBV12-3 or TRBV12-4 and TRBJ1-1, with unresolved D. V gave up 3 bases and J gave up 1 base, with 15 bases separating them. This CDR3 comprises 16 residues. The CDR3 here is CASSFPRTGKNTEAFF. CDR3 DNA sequence: TGTGCCAGCAGTTTTCCCCGGACGGGGAAGAACACTGAAGCTTTCTTT.

This clonotype was recorded many times. This chain links TRBV11-2 with TRBJ1-6; D possibly corresponds to TRBD1 (6 bases). With 6 bases removed from V and 7 bases from J, the gap between germline ends came to 13 bases. CDR3 length: 14 amino acids. Germline CDR1 SGHAT, CDR2 FQNNGV. Here the CDR3 DNA reads TGTGCCAGCAGGGACAGTAGGGAGAATTCACCCCTCCACTTT. Encoded protein: CASRDSRENSPLHF.

This clonotype occurred many times. This chain links TRBV6-5 with TRBJ1-6; D is undetermined. This CDR3 has 15 amino acids. The germline gives CDR1 MNHEY, CDR2 SVGAGI. The V end was cut by 0 bases, the J end by 0 bases, with 3 bases between. The CDR3 loop is CASSYSGSYNSPLHF. The CDR3 nucleotides are TGTGCCAGCAGTTACTCGGGCTCCTATAATTCACCCCTCCACTTT.

This clonotype was counted ten times or more. The J gene is TRBJ2-3, the V gene TRBV6-6, with TRBD2 matching 9 bases. Germline V gene data show CDR1 as MNHNY and CDR2 as SVGAGI (reference sequence). This CDR3 has 17 amino acids. The V and J ends lost 2 bases and 1 base, in that order; junction bases with no gene match: 7. The CDR3 loop reads CASSYPYLAGGTDTQYF. The CDR3 DNA reads TGTGCCAGCAGTTACCCTTATTTAGCGGGAGGCACAGATACGCAGTATTTT.

The sample holds a few counts of this clonotype. The chain joins TRBV20-1 to TRBJ2-3, with 9 bases lining up with TRBD1. CDR3 length: 13 residues. CDR1 and CDR2 from the germline V gene are DFQATT and SNEGSKA (reference sequence). V dropped 8 bases and J dropped 7; count of bases not matched to a gene: 10. The CDR3 nucleotides are TGCAGTCCGAGACAGGGGGTGACCCATACGCAGTATTTT. It yields the protein CSPRQGVTHTQYF.

This chain joins TRBV12-3 or TRBV12-4 and TRBJ2-3; unclear D gene. The CDR3 is made up of 15 amino acids. V shed 5 bases and J shed 4 bases, with 16 bases lying between them. CDR3 DNA sequence: TGTGCCAGCAGTCCCCCTAGGGTAGTAGCAGATACGCAGTATTTT. Protein product: CASSPPRVVADTQYF.

The table lists this clonotype with many counts. V gene TRBV30 combines with J gene TRBJ1-1, with D possibly TRBD1 on 5 matching bases. This CDR3 region has 15 residues. CDR1 and CDR2 (germline): GTSNPN, SVGIG (reference sequence). Trimming removed 1 base at V and 0 bases at J, with 12 bases between. The CDR3 spells CAWSAGTAMNTEAFF. The DNA for the CDR3 is TGTGCCTGGAGTGCCGGGACGGCGATGAACACTGAAGCTTTCTTT.

This clonotype was counted many times. This chain uses TRBV11-2 with TRBJ2-7; no definite D call. This CDR3 has 16 residues. Looked up from germline, CDR1 is SGHAT and CDR2 is FQNNGV. V was cut by 2 bases and J by 2 bases, with 16 bases left in between. The CDR3 DNA reads as TGTGCCAGCAGCTTAAGGTCGCTGCCCGCCCCCTACGAGCAGTACTTC. Translation gives CASSLRSLPAPYEQYF.

This clonotype was recorded at least ten times. The chain has TRBV5-1 and TRBJ2-1; 11 bases are a match to TRBD1. CDR3 length equals 15 residues. Trimming removed 4 bases from V and 6 bases from J; junction bases left unmatched: 6. The germline CDR1 and CDR2 sequences are SGHRS and YFSETQ. The CDR3 nucleotides are TGCGCCAGCAGCCCGGAAGGGACAGGGGGCAATGAGCAGTTCTTC. It yields the protein CASSPEGTGGNEQFF.

This clonotype was counted at least ten times. The chain carries TRBV29-1 and TRBJ1-2; 8 bases are shared with TRBD1. The CDR3 runs to 13 residues. With 4 bases clipped from V and 2 bases from J, the junction kept 3 bases outside the gene matches. Germline V gene lookup returns CDR1 SQVTM and CDR2 ANQGSEA. The CDR3 loop reads CSVGGQGNYGYTF. The DNA of the CDR3 is TGCAGCGTTGGTGGACAGGGAAACTATGGCTACACCTTC. The full variable domain, with the rest looked up from reference TRBV29-1 and TRBJ1-2, is SAVISQKPSRDICQRGTSLTIQCQVDSQVTMMFWYRQQPGQSLTLIATANQGSEATYESGFVIDKFPISRPNLTFSTLTVSNMSPEDSSIYLCSVGGQGNYGYTFGSGTRLTVV.

The chain recombines TRBV3-1 with TRBJ2-3; 12 bases agree with TRBD2. The CDR3 is 15 residues long. Germline trimming cut 3 bases from V and 6 bases from J; bases unmatched to any gene: 4. The germline V gene has CDR1 LGHDT and CDR2 YNNKEL (reference sequence). The CDR3 loop reads CASSQTSGSFDTQYF. CDR3 nucleotides: TGTGCCAGCAGCCAGACTAGCGGGAGTTTTGATACGCAGTATTTT.

The chain recombines TRBV20-1 with TRBJ2-3; D remains ambiguous. The CDR3 runs 11 residues. Trimming removed 0 bases at V and 10 bases at J, with 8 bases between. CDR1 is DFQATT and CDR2 is SNEGSKA in the germline V gene (reference sequence). The CDR3 protein is CSARDRGAQYF. In DNA form, the CDR3 reads TGCAGTGCTAGAGATAGAGGTGCGCAGTATTTT.

In its sample, this clonotype was seen many times. V gene TRBV5-4 combines with J gene TRBJ2-2; D call uncertain. V gave up 1 base and J gave up 6 bases, with 4 bases separating them. Germline loops: CDR1 SGHNT, CDR2 YYREEE (reference sequence). The CDR3 loop spans 12 amino acids. CDR3 bases: TGTGCCAGCAGCTTGAAACCCGGGGAGCTGTTTTTT. It codes for CASSLKPGELFF.

This clonotype was seen repeatedly, ten times or more. The chain is built from TRBV25-1 and TRBJ1-2; D perhaps matches TRBD1 (6 bases). V was pared by 5 bases and J by 2 bases, with 15 bases between. Germline CDR1 is MGHDK and CDR2 is SYGVNS. The CDR3 extends over 15 amino acids. The CDR3 loop reads CASSPYLDRNYGYTF. The DNA of the CDR3 is TGTGCCAGCAGTCCATACCTCGACAGGAACTATGGCTACACCTTC.

This clonotype was counted ten times or more. The rearrangement uses TRBV2 and TRBJ2-7; 9 bases match TRBD1. This CDR3 comprises 17 residues. The trim removed 7 bases at V and 3 bases at J, leaving 16 bases unmatched. Per germline, CDR1 SNHLY and CDR2 FYNNEI. CDR3: CASNPDLLGQGDYEQYF. The CDR3 DNA is TGTGCCAGCAACCCTGACCTCTTGGGACAGGGAGACTACGAGCAGTACTTC. Filled out from reference TRBV2 and TRBJ2-7, the complete variable domain reads EPEVTQTPSHQVTQMGQEVILRCVPISNHLYFYWYRQILGQKVEFLVSFYNNEISEKSEIFDDQFSVERPDGSNFTLKIRSTKLEDSAMYFCASNPDLLGQGDYEQYFGPGTRLTVT.

There are many counts of this clonotype. The V call is TRBV29-1, the J call TRBJ1-2; D gene ambiguous. V was clipped by 3 bases and J by 6 bases, with 5 bases between them. CDR1 is SQVTM and CDR2 is ANQGSEA in the germline V gene. There are 10 residues in the CDR3. In DNA, the CDR3 is TGCAGCGTTGATCCGAATGGCTACACCTTC. It codes for CSVDPNGYTF.

This clonotype was detected a few times. The J gene is TRBJ1-1, the V gene TRBV6-4; possible D gene TRBD1, 5 bases. Trimming removed 6 bases at V and 6 bases at J, with 14 bases between. The CDR3 has 13 amino acids. The germline V gene has CDR1 MRHNA and CDR2 SNTAGT. The CDR3 bases are TGTGCCAGCAGCATAGGTCAGGGAGCTGAAGCTTTCTTT. Translating it yields CASSIGQGAEAFF.

This clonotype was counted many times. CDR3 bases: TGTGCCAGCAGTTACTCTGGGGGGCAATTCGATGAGCAGTTCTTC. It encodes CASSYSGGQFDEQFF. V and J are TRBV6-5 and TRBJ2-1; possibly TRBD1 or TRBD2 for D (6 bases each). Per the germline V gene, CDR1 is MNHEY and CDR2 is SVGAGI. V shed 0 bases and J shed 8 bases, with 14 bases lying between them. The CDR3 is made up of 15 amino acids.

V is TRBV12-3 or TRBV12-4 and J is TRBJ2-5, with 10 bases matching TRBD2. This CDR3 has 15 residues. The ends lost 3 bases at V and 4 bases at J; junction bases unmatched: 5. CDR3 amino acids: CASSFWLAGAETQYF. CDR3 nucleotide sequence: TGTGCCAGCAGTTTTTGGCTAGCGGGGGCAGAGACCCAGTACTTC.

CDR3: CSATDLTYEQYF. The DNA of the CDR3 is TGCAGTGCTACCGACCTTACCTACGAGCAGTACTTC. The rearrangement joins TRBV20-1 to TRBJ2-7; D not certain. CDR1 and CDR2 from the germline V gene are DFQATT and SNEGSKA (reference sequence). V lost 4 bases, J lost 2 bases, and 9 bases lay in between. This CDR3 has 12 amino acids.

In this sample, this clonotype turned up many times. The V gene is TRBV18, the J gene TRBJ1-2; D ambiguous. CDR1 and CDR2 from the germline V gene are KGHSH and LQKENI. V shed 1 base and J shed 4 bases, with 4 bases lying between them. This CDR3 has 12 residues. The CDR3, as DNA: TGTGCCAGCTCACCACGAGGCTATGGCTACACCTTC. Translation gives CASSPRGYGYTF.

This clonotype was found many times. DNA of the CDR3: TGTGCCAGCAGTTACTCGCGGCATCAGCCCCAGCATTTT. It is translated as CASSYSRHQPQHF. This chain connects TRBV6-5 to TRBJ1-5; D is unresolved. The V gene's germline CDR1 is MNHEY and CDR2 SVGAGI. V lost 0 bases and J lost 5, with 5 bases in between. The CDR3 covers 13 residues.